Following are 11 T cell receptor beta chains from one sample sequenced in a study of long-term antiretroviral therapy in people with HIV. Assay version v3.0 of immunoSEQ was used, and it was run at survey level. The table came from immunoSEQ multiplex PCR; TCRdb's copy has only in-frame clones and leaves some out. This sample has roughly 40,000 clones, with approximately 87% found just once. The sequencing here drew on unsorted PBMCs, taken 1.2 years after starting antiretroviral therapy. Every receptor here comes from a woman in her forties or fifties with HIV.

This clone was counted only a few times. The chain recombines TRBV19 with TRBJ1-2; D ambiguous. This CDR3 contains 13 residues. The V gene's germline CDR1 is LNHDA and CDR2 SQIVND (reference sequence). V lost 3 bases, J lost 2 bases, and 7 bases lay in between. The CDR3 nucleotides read TGTGCCAGTAGTATCTCGGAGAACTATGGCTACACCTTC. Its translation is CASSISENYGYTF.

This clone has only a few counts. The CDR3 nucleotides read TGCGCCAGCAGCCATCTCAACCCCCCAGGAGGGGCAGAGACCCAGTACTTC. Protein product: CASSHLNPPGGAETQYF. V gene TRBV4-1 combines with J gene TRBJ2-5, with D possibly matching TRBD2 (6 bases). V gave up 3 bases and J gave up 4 bases, with 21 bases separating them. The CDR3 spans 17 residues. CDR1 MGHRA and CDR2 YSYEKL come from the germline V gene.

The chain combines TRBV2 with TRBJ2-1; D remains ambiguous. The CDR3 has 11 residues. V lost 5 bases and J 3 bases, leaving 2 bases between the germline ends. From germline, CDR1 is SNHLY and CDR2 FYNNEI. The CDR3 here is CASSNYNEQFF. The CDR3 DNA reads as TGTGCCAGCAGTAACTACAATGAGCAGTTCTTC.

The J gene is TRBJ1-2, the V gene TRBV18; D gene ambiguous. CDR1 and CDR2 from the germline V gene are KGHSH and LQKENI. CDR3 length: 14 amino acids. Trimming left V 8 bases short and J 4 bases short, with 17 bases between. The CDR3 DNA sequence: TGTGCCAGCACAGTGGCTCAGGAGGGCTATGGCTACACCTTC. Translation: CASTVAQEGYGYTF.

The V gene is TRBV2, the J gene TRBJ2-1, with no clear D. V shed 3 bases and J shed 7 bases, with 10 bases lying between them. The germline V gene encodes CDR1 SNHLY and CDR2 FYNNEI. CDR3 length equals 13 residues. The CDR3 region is CASSDRAGNEQFF. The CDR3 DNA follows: TGTGCCAGCAGTGACCGGGCTGGGAATGAGCAGTTCTTC.

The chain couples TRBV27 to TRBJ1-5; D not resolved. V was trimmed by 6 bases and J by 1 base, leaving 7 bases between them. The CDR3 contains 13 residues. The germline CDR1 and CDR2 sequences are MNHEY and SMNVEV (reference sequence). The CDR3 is CASSSPSNQPQHF. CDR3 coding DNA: TGTGCCAGCAGCTCCCCAAGCAATCAGCCCCAGCATTTT.

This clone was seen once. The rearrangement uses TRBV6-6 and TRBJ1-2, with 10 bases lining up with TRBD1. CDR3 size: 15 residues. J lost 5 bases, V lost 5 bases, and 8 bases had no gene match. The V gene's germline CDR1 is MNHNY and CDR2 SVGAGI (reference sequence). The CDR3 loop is CASSHPRDRGYGYTF. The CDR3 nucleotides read TGTGCCAGCAGTCACCCCCGGGACAGGGGATATGGCTACACCTTC.

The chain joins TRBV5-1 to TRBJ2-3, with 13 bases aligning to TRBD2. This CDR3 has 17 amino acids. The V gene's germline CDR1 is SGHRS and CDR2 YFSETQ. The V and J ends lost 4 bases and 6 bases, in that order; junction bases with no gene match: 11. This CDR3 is CASSPRLAGGPEDTQYF. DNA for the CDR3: TGCGCCAGCAGCCCAAGACTAGCGGGGGGCCCCGAGGATACGCAGTATTTT.

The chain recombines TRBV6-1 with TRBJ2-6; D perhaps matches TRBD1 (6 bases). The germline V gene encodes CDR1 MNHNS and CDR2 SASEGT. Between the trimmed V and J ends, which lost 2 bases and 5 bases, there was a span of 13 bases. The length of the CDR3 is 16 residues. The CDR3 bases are TGTGCCAGCAGTGAACGCAGGGGTCCACGGGCCAACGTCCTGACTTTC. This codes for CASSERRGPRANVLTF.

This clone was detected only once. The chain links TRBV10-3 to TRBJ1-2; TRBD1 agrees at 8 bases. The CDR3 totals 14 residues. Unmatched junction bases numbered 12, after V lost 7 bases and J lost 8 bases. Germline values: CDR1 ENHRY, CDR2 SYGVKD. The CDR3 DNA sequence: TGTGCCATCAATCCGAGGAACAGGGGGAGAGGCTACACCTTC. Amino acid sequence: CAINPRNRGRGYTF.

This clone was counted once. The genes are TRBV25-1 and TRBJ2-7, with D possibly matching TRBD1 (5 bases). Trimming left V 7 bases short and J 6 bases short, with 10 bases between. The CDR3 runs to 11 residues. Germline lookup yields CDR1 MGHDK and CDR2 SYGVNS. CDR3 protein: CASNQGSEQYF. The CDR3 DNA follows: TGTGCCAGCAACCAGGGTAGCGAGCAGTACTTC.